Listed below are T cell receptor beta chains from one sample, sequenced in a study of control samples from healthy donors and cancer patients. The repertoire was sequenced with immunoSEQ multiplex PCR; TCRdb's copy has only in-frame clones and lacks some. The table records about 130,000 clones, about 94% of them present only once. Sequencing input: blood. These receptors were taken from a man aged 30 to 45 in good health. CDR3s leave out the opening cysteine and the closing phenylalanine or tryptophan. Expanded clones get a size class; other rows say once, few or many, or leave the size out.

J gene | clone size | CDR3 length | V gene | CDR3 protein
TRBJ1-5 | NA | 13 | TRBV6-2/TRBV6-3 | ASSLQGGSNQPQH
TRBJ2-1 | NA | 9 | TRBV12-5 | ASGSGGEQF
TRBJ2-5 | NA | 13 | TRBV11-2 | ASSQGDTSGGTQY
TRBJ2-7 | NA | 12 | TRBV9 | ASSTRQGRSEQY
TRBJ2-1 | NA | 13 | TRBV5-1 | ASSLRGPDYNEQF
TRBJ1-6 | NA | 13 | TRBV4-2 | ASSQDLGRHSPLH
TRBJ1-1 | NA | 12 | TRBV13 | ASSLNTGTAEAF
TRBJ1-2 | once | 13 | TRBV27 | ASSYQGASVYGYT
TRBJ2-3 | once | 13 | TRBV4-2 | ASSQVEGAGDTQY
TRBJ2-3 | NA | 13 | TRBV9 | ASSFGGTNTDTQY
TRBJ1-6 | NA | 11 | TRBV4-3 | ASSQTFGSPLH
TRBJ2-3 | once | 12 | TRBV29-1 | SSSQGAAGDTQY
TRBJ2-7 | NA | 12 | TRBV5-5 | ASSLEGLSYEQY
TRBJ1-3 | NA | 13 | TRBV9 | ASSVQGYTGNTIY
TRBJ2-7 | NA | 13 | TRBV18 | ASSPPGRAGYEQY
TRBJ2-1 | NA | 11 | TRBV12-3/TRBV12-4 | ASRGTSLDEQF
TRBJ2-7 | NA | 14 | TRBV7-9 | ASSSQAPSGRNEQY
TRBJ2-5 | NA | 8 | TRBV11-2 | ASASGTQY
TRBJ2-5 | NA | 15 | TRBV15 | ATSSRYRGKYQETQY
TRBJ1-4 | NA | 11 | TRBV7-9 | ASSLPGGGKLF
TRBJ2-3 | NA | 18 | TRBV7-9 | ASTLSGGPAIKAADFPQY
TRBJ2-7 | NA | 11 | TRBV3-1/TRBV3-2 | ASSPRAPGEQY
TRBJ1-2 | NA | 13 | TRBV27 | ASSLEGEGNYGYT